This entry lists 8 T cell receptor beta chains sequenced from one sample in a study of T cell responses to AZD1222 COVID-19 vaccine. Sequencing was performed with immunoSEQ multiplex PCR; in TCRdb, only in-frame clones are kept and a portion is missing. The table shows roughly 170,000 clones, with about 90% occurring only once. The material sequenced was peripheral blood, taken on day 0 of AZD1222 vaccination. All receptors come from an adult in good health.

The chain joins TRBV10-3 to TRBJ2-1; 8 bases match TRBD1. The CDR3 extends over 16 amino acids. Germline values: CDR1 ENHRY, CDR2 SYGVKD. With V trimmed by 6 bases and J by 7 bases, 14 bases remained unmatched. The CDR3 region is CAIRGRTGIEGNEQFF. The CDR3 DNA is TGTGCCATCAGGGGAAGGACAGGGATCGAGGGGAATGAGCAGTTCTTC.

V and J are TRBV3-1 (or the pseudogene TRBV3-2) and TRBJ2-2; D gene unclear. The CDR3 runs 18 residues. The V end lost 6 bases, the J end lost 4 bases, and 24 bases lay between the germline ends. From germline, CDR1 is LGHDT and CDR2 YNNKEL (reference sequence). The CDR3 DNA follows: TGTGCCAGCAGAAAAGGAGACATCCTCCTATCGGGCACCGGGGAGCTGTTTTTT. The encoded protein is CASRKGDILLSGTGELFF.

The V and J genes are TRBV3-1 (or the pseudogene TRBV3-2) and TRBJ2-5, with D maybe TRBD2 (6 bases). V lost 4 bases and J 3 bases, leaving 12 bases between the germline ends. This CDR3 has 14 residues. The germline CDR1 and CDR2 sequences are LGHDT and YNNKEL (reference sequence). The CDR3 loop is CASSPTRLEETQYF. The CDR3 nucleotides are TGTGCCAGCAGCCCAACCCGACTAGAAGAGACCCAGTACTTC.

The chain combines TRBV6-8 with TRBJ1-5, with D perhaps TRBD1 (5 bases). The CDR3 runs to 18 residues. Trimming stripped 4 bases from V and 0 bases from J, with 19 bases between. Per germline, CDR1 MNHGY and CDR2 SAAAGT. The CDR3 protein is CASSWRDFKRVSNQPQHF. The CDR3 nucleotides are TGTGCCAGCAGTTGGCGGGACTTCAAAAGGGTTAGCAATCAGCCCCAGCATTTT.

V is TRBV6-2 or TRBV6-3 and J is TRBJ2-5; 7 nucleotides agree with TRBD2. CDR1 and CDR2 from the germline V gene are MNHEY and SVGEGT. This CDR3 has 12 residues. The J segment lost 7 bases and the V segment lost 2 bases, leaving 1 base of the junction unmatched. The CDR3 DNA reads as TGTGCCAGCAGTTACGGGAGGGGGACCCAGTACTTC. As protein: CASSYGRGTQYF.

Points on this clone: One junction end disagrees with the germline gene, perhaps due to a read error. This chain joins TRBV7-7 and TRBJ2-1, with 8 positions matching TRBD1. There are 15 residues in the CDR3. CDR1 SSHAT and CDR2 FNYEAQ come from the germline V gene (reference sequence). As DNA, the CDR3 is TGTGCTAGCAGCTTAGGTTGGACAGGGTCGGGTGAGCAGTTCTTC. This gives the protein CASSLGWTGSGEQFF.

The genes are TRBV5-1 and TRBJ1-4; possibly TRBD1 for D (6 bases). Germline CDR1 is SGHRS and CDR2 is YFSETQ. The CDR3 is made up of 13 amino acids. V was trimmed by 5 bases and J by 8 bases, leaving 13 bases between them. Here the CDR3 reads CASSQQGREKLFF. The CDR3 DNA reads TGCGCCAGCAGTCAACAGGGTCGAGAAAAACTGTTTTTT.

This sequence joins TRBV28 and TRBJ2-1; TRBD2 matches at 9 bases. This CDR3 region has 20 residues. V was clipped by 1 base and J by 6 bases; unmatched bases: 19. Germline CDR1 reads MDHEN; CDR2 reads SYDVKM. CDR3 residues: CASSLSKGGLAFSSGNEQFF. Here the CDR3 DNA reads TGTGCCAGCAGTTTATCTAAGGGGGGACTAGCATTTTCCTCGGGCAATGAGCAGTTCTTC.